What follows are 23 T cell receptor beta chains derived from one specimen sequenced in a study of T cells expressing NK-cell markers. TCRdb derives one entry per CDR3 protein from the 5' RACE reads, leaving out DNA. This sample's clone table lists about 260,000 distinct CDR3 sequences. Sequences were obtained from blood T cells: a sorted CD56 or NKG2C T cell subset, CD4+ or CD8+ T cells, or bulk PBMC T cells (not recorded which). The origin of the receptors is a woman aged 18 to 75 in good health.

This chain's CDR3 is CASSSGLADYTGELFF. This chain connects TRBV7-3 to TRBJ2-2; TCRdb outputs TRBD2, but without DNA this stays unchecked. The CDR3 consists of 16 residues. Per the germline V gene, CDR1 is SGHTA and CDR2 is FQGTGA.

The rearrangement uses TRBV24-1 and TRBJ2-2; TCRdb lists TRBD2, though no DNA is available to test this call. The CDR3 loop spans 16 amino acids. Germline V gene lookup returns CDR1 KGHDR and CDR2 SFDVKD. The CDR3: CATSDPARGNTGELFF.

This CDR3 reads CASSQRTEANVLTF. This rearrangement joins TRBV3-1 to TRBJ2-6; checking the TCRdb D call of TRBD1 is not possible without DNA. This CDR3 has 14 residues. Germline CDR1 reads LGHDT; CDR2 reads YNNKEL (reference sequence).

This chain connects TRBV7-2 to TRBJ2-7; TCRdb gives TRBD1 as the D gene, but with no DNA this cannot be confirmed. This CDR3 region has 15 residues. CDR1 is SGHTA and CDR2 is FQGNSA in the germline V gene. The chain's CDR3 is CASSPVGVGPYEQYF.

The chain couples TRBV18 to TRBJ1-5; TCRdb proposes TRBD1, but this gene call is untestable without DNA. This CDR3 is built from 15 residues. Germline CDR1 is KGHSH and CDR2 is LQKENI. The CDR3 spells CASSPGTPDGRPQHF. The full variable domain, completed using reference TRBV18 and TRBJ1-5, is NAGVMQNPRHLVRRRGQEARLRCSPMKGHSHVYWYRQLPEEGLKFMVYLQKENIIDESGMPKERFSAEFPKEGPSILRIQQVVRGDSAAYFCASSPGTPDGRPQHFGDGTRLSIL.

The V call is TRBV10-3, the J call TRBJ2-7. Germline loops: CDR1 ENHRY, CDR2 SYGVKD. The CDR3 loop spans 14 amino acids. The CDR3 loop is CAISEPDELSEQYF.

The rearrangement links TRBV12-3 or TRBV12-4 to TRBJ2-2; TCRdb names TRBD1, which stays unverified in the absence of DNA. The CDR3 is 13 residues long. CDR3 in amino acids: CAGYLRQTGELFF.

The chain employs TRBV12-3 or TRBV12-4 and TRBJ1-5; TCRdb picks TRBD1, but there is no DNA to check that call. CDR3 length equals 14 residues. CDR3: CASSHGQGGQPQHF.

The J gene is TRBJ1-2, the V gene TRBV30; with no DNA, the TCRdb D assignment of TRBD1 cannot be verified. The CDR3 consists of 13 residues. Germline CDR1 is GTSNPN and CDR2 is SVGIG (reference sequence). The CDR3 here is CAWSQQVVEGYTF.

The gene calls are TRBV29-1 and TRBJ2-7; TCRdb calls TRBD1, which cannot be checked without DNA. The length of the CDR3 is 15 residues. The germline V gene encodes CDR1 SQVTM and CDR2 ANQGSEA. The CDR3 loop reads CSVGALAGGGGEQYF.

The genes are TRBV23-1 and TRBJ2-3. TRBV23-1 is given ORF status, its function remaining uncertain. The CDR3 is 17 amino acids. CDR3 in amino acids: CASSQPGRSETTDTQYF.

The chain links TRBV7-9 to TRBJ2-7; the D call from TCRdb, TRBD2, cannot be confirmed without DNA. The CDR3 totals 15 residues. Per germline, CDR1 SEHNR and CDR2 FQNEAQ (reference sequence). The CDR3 loop reads CASSPRLAGVVEQYF.

The chain links TRBV5-1 to TRBJ2-5; the D gene TCRdb calls, TRBD2, cannot be checked with no DNA. The CDR3 is made up of 15 amino acids. The germline gives CDR1 SGHRS, CDR2 YFSETQ. The CDR3 loop reads CASSLGTSAPRSQYF.

The chain joins TRBV2 to TRBJ1-1. The CDR3 has 12 residues. In germline, CDR1 is SNHLY, CDR2 FYNNEI. CDR3: CASSEVDTEAFF.

CDR3 sequence: CASNLDSPHPNEQFF. The chain carries TRBV12-3 or TRBV12-4 and TRBJ2-1; the TCRdb call, TRBD1, lacks DNA for checking. The CDR3 sequence is 15 residues long.

The chain employs TRBV20-1 and TRBJ1-4; the TCRdb D gene call, TRBD1, has no DNA to confirm it. Germline V gives CDR1 DFQATT, CDR2 SNEGSKA (reference sequence). The CDR3 spans 12 residues. The CDR3 sequence is CSAPRTDEKLFF.

This chain connects TRBV7-9 to TRBJ2-3. This CDR3 region has 16 residues. Germline CDR1 and CDR2: SEHNR and FQNEAQ (reference sequence). The CDR3 here is CAAARYRPQSTDTQYF.

The chain couples TRBV30 to TRBJ2-1; the TCRdb D gene call, TRBD2, has no DNA to confirm it. CDR1 and CDR2 from the germline V gene are GTSNPN and SVGIG (reference sequence). The CDR3 runs 15 residues. CDR3 sequence: CAWSGRTSIYNEQFF.

V and J are TRBV9 and TRBJ1-2; the D gene TCRdb calls, TRBD1, cannot be checked with no DNA. The CDR3 has 15 amino acids. Germline V gene sequence: CDR1 SGDLS, CDR2 YYNGEE. The CDR3 region is CASSWDRGPFYGYTF.

This chain joins TRBV4-3 and TRBJ1-6; TCRdb selects TRBD1, and the lack of DNA leaves this call unchecked. The CDR3 loop spans 15 amino acids. CDR1 and CDR2 from the germline V gene are LGHNA and YSLEER. The chain's CDR3 is CASSQDVRDRSPLHF.

The V call is TRBV20-1, the J call TRBJ2-7; lacking DNA, the TRBD1 call made by TCRdb goes unchecked. The CDR3 is made up of 15 amino acids. The germline V gene encodes CDR1 DFQATT and CDR2 SNEGSKA (reference sequence). CDR3 amino acids: CSARASRESAYEQYF.

This chain connects TRBV5-1 to TRBJ1-1; TCRdb selects TRBD1, and the lack of DNA leaves this call unchecked. CDR3 size: 16 residues. Per germline, CDR1 SGHRS and CDR2 YFSETQ. The CDR3 region is CASSPPGVGRNTEAFF.

The chain has TRBV21-1 and TRBJ2-1; there is no DNA to check the TCRdb D call of TRBD1. TRBV21-1 is described as a pseudogene. The CDR3 is 18 residues long. This CDR3 reads CASSKGGRGPSSYNEQFF.